The 21 T cell receptor beta chains below come from one sample, sequenced in a study of response to subunit inactivated influenza vaccine. TCRdb analysed the RT-PCR reads with MiXCR anew, one entry per CDR3 protein. The sample yields about 160,000 distinct CDR3 sequences, around 10% seen once. The sample was CD8+ T cells sorted from PBMCs, taken less than 30 months after vaccination. The source is a man between 45 and 75 years old who received an inactivated influenza vaccine.

This chain uses TRBV12-3 or TRBV12-4 with TRBJ2-2; D not resolved. V lost 2 bases, J lost 6 bases, and 7 bases lay in between. This CDR3 contains 13 residues. The CDR3 DNA follows: TGTGCCAGCAGTTTAACCGCGGCCGGGGAGCTGTTTTTT. This translates into CASSLTAAGELFF.

This clonotype was seen a few times. The CDR3: CASSVEREQTSSTDTQYF. CDR3 nucleotide sequence: TGTGCCAGCAGCGTAGAGCGAGAGCAAACCTCCAGCACAGATACGCAGTATTTT. The chain joins TRBV9 to TRBJ2-3; D unclear. Germline lookup yields CDR1 SGDLS and CDR2 YYNGEE. Trimming removed 0 bases from V and 0 bases from J, with 17 bases in between. The CDR3 sequence is 18 residues long.

The rearrangement uses TRBV10-3 and TRBJ1-1; 7 nucleotides match TRBD1. With 7 bases clipped from V and 3 bases from J, the junction kept 5 bases outside the gene matches. The CDR3 has 13 amino acids. Germline V gene sequence: CDR1 ENHRY, CDR2 SYGVKD. The CDR3 nucleotides are TGTGCCATCAAGGGGACAGCCGACACTGAAGCTTTCTTT. This sequence encodes CAIKGTADTEAFF.

The chain uses TRBV4-3 and TRBJ2-7, with D unresolved. The germline V gene has CDR1 LGHNA and CDR2 YSLEER. This CDR3 region has 16 residues. V lost 0 bases and J 2 bases, leaving 14 bases between the germline ends. CDR3 residues: CASSQDIAGITYEQYF. CDR3 nucleotides: TGCGCCAGCAGCCAAGACATAGCCGGAATAACCTACGAGCAGTACTTC.

The chain couples TRBV18 to TRBJ2-1; a possible D gene is TRBD2 (6 bases). The CDR3 consists of 15 residues. V lost 3 bases and J lost 6, with 15 bases in between. Germline values: CDR1 KGHSH, CDR2 LQKENI. As DNA, the CDR3 is TGTGCCAGCTCACCGACGCGGGGTGGCTTCAATGAGCAGTTCTTC. Translating gives CASSPTRGGFNEQFF.

This clonotype was recorded at least ten times. The genes are TRBV6-1 and TRBJ2-7, with 8 bases identical to TRBD1. CDR1 and CDR2 (germline): MNHNS, SASEGT. The CDR3 covers 13 residues. V dropped 5 bases and J dropped 4; count of bases not matched to a gene: 4. As DNA, the CDR3 is TGTGCCAGCAGTCAGGGGGCGACATACGAGCAGTACTTC. This translates into CASSQGATYEQYF.

A few counts support this clonotype. The rearrangement joins TRBV12-3 or TRBV12-4 to TRBJ2-1; 8 bases match TRBD1. The V segment lost 6 bases and the J segment 4 bases; nucleotides outside the gene matches: 11. This CDR3 is built from 16 residues. CDR3: CASSNSGGALYNEQFF. CDR3 nucleotides: TGTGCCAGCAGCAATTCAGGGGGCGCGTTATACAATGAGCAGTTCTTC.

This clonotype was observed a handful of times. The chain uses TRBV5-1 and TRBJ2-1; 12 bases align to TRBD2. There are 17 residues in the CDR3. Germline V gene data show CDR1 as SGHRS and CDR2 as YFSETQ. The J segment lost 2 bases and the V segment lost 5 bases, leaving 8 bases of the junction unmatched. This CDR3 reads CASRLQLAGGPYNEQFF. The CDR3 DNA is TGCGCCAGCAGGCTACAACTAGCGGGAGGCCCCTACAATGAGCAGTTCTTC. The variable domain in full, with the rest retrieved from reference TRBV5-1 and TRBJ2-1, is KAGVTQTPRYLIKTRGQQVTLSCSPISGHRSVSWYQQTPGQGLQFLFEYFSETQRNKGNFPGRFSGRQFSNSRSEMNVSTLELGDSALYLCASRLQLAGGPYNEQFFGPGTRLTVL.

This clonotype occurred many times. The chain recombines TRBV28 with TRBJ1-2, with a weak D call TRBD1 (6 bases). This CDR3 region has 15 residues. The ends were cut back, 6 bases at V and 2 bases at J, with 16 bases in the middle. Germline V gene sequence: CDR1 MDHEN, CDR2 SYDVKM. The CDR3 sequence: CASSEKWGANYGYTF. The CDR3 bases are TGTGCCAGCAGCGAAAAATGGGGGGCGAACTATGGCTACACCTTC.

This clonotype was seen more than once but under ten times. The chain couples TRBV20-1 to TRBJ2-1, with TRBD2 matching 8 bases. The CDR3 length is 19 residues. Germline V lookup: CDR1 DFQATT, CDR2 SNEGSKA (reference sequence). Trimming took 0 bases from V and 6 from J; bases not matched to a gene: 19. CDR3 sequence (DNA): TGCAGTGCTAGAGACCCAAATAGTCTGACTAGCGTTTATTTCAATGAGCAGTTCTTC. As protein: CSARDPNSLTSVYFNEQFF.

Details on this clonotype: A junction end diverges from the germline sequence, so it may reflect a read error. This chain links TRBV7-8 with TRBJ2-7; maybe TRBD1 (6 bases). This CDR3 contains 15 residues. Germline values: CDR1 SGHVS, CDR2 FQNEAQ. The CDR3 spells CASSPLKTGSFEQYF. CDR3 bases: TGTGCCAGCAGCCCCCTCAAGACAGGATCCTTCGAGCAGTACTTC.

The chain joins TRBV3-1 to TRBJ2-1, with unresolved D. V lost 5 bases, J lost 0 bases, and 14 bases lay in between. The length of the CDR3 is 16 residues. Per the germline V gene, CDR1 is LGHDT and CDR2 is YNNKEL (reference sequence). CDR3 in amino acids: CASSDPLRSSYNEQFF. The CDR3 coding sequence is TGTGCCAGCAGCGACCCCCTGCGAAGCTCCTACAATGAGCAGTTCTTC.

The DNA for the CDR3 is TGTGCCAGCAGTGACCTGCCTTCAGATACGCAGTATTTT. This sequence encodes CASSDLPSDTQYF. The V gene is TRBV6-4, the J gene TRBJ2-3; D ambiguous. The germline gives CDR1 MRHNA, CDR2 SNTAGT. The V end lost 2 bases, the J end lost 4 bases, and 7 bases lay between the germline ends. CDR3 size: 13 residues.

This clonotype was counted a few times. The chain carries TRBV10-3 and TRBJ2-1; 8 nucleotides match TRBD2. The V segment lost 0 bases and the J segment 6 bases; nucleotides outside the gene matches: 4. This CDR3 has 15 residues. From germline, CDR1 is ENHRY and CDR2 SYGVKD. This CDR3 is CAISESGTRSNEQFF. CDR3 DNA: TGTGCCATCAGTGAGTCAGGGACTAGAAGCAATGAGCAGTTCTTC.

This sequence joins TRBV2 and TRBJ1-1; D not resolved. Germline CDR1 is SNHLY and CDR2 is FYNNEI. V was pared by 3 bases and J by 6 bases, with 14 bases between. The CDR3 has 14 residues. CDR3 residues: CASSDPGTGAEAFF. The CDR3 bases are TGTGCCAGCAGTGATCCAGGTACTGGGGCTGAAGCTTTCTTT.

V and J are TRBV7-3 and TRBJ2-1; 8 bases map to TRBD2. V trimming: 3 bases; J trimming: 0 bases; junction bases outside the gene matches: 10. CDR3 length: 18 amino acids. Germline V gives CDR1 SGHTA, CDR2 FQGTGA. DNA for the CDR3: TGTGCCAGCAGCTTCGCTAGCGGGTCCTACGGCTCCTACAATGAGCAGTTCTTC. Protein sequence: CASSFASGSYGSYNEQFF.

The rearrangement joins TRBV7-2 to TRBJ2-7; 9 bases align to TRBD2. The CDR3 contains 16 residues. The ends lost 3 bases at V and 2 bases at J; junction bases unmatched: 8. Germline lookup yields CDR1 SGHTA and CDR2 FQGNSA. The CDR3 DNA reads as TGTGCCAGCAGCTTGGGGATCGCGGGAGGGCCCTACGAGCAGTACTTC. It encodes CASSLGIAGGPYEQYF.

The V and J genes are TRBV5-5 and TRBJ2-3; 7 nucleotides align to TRBD1. Germline V gene sequence: CDR1 SGHKS, CDR2 YYEKEE (reference sequence). V trimming: 4 bases; J trimming: 6 bases; junction bases outside the gene matches: 17. The CDR3 covers 17 residues. The CDR3 spells CASSAQGSLLYTDTQYF. The CDR3, as DNA: TGTGCCAGCAGCGCACAGGGGTCACTACTTTATACGGATACGCAGTATTTT.

This clonotype was seen a handful of times. V usage is TRBV29-1 and J usage is TRBJ1-5, with 8 bases that match TRBD1. CDR1 and CDR2 from the germline V gene are SQVTM and ANQGSEA. This CDR3 comprises 17 residues. After removal of 2 bases from V and 0 bases from J, the junction contained 9 bases not matched to a gene. CDR3 region: CSVEKDRALVSNQPQHF. CDR3 DNA sequence: TGCAGCGTTGAAAAGGACAGGGCACTAGTTAGCAATCAGCCCCAGCATTTT.

The chain recombines TRBV7-9 with TRBJ2-7, with D perhaps matching TRBD1 (6 bases). V was clipped by 5 bases and J by 4 bases, with 9 bases between them. Germline V gene data show CDR1 as SEHNR and CDR2 as FQNEAQ (reference sequence). The CDR3 covers 12 residues. This chain's CDR3 is CASSDRNYEQYF. Written as DNA, the CDR3 is TGTGCCAGCAGCGACAGGAATTACGAGCAGTACTTC. The variable domain in full, with the rest retrieved from reference TRBV7-9 and TRBJ2-7, is DTGVSQNPRHKITKRGQNVTFRCDPISEHNRLYWYRQTLGQGPEFLTYFQNEAQLEKSRLLSDRFSAERPKGSFSTLEIQRTEQGDSAMYLCASSDRNYEQYFGPGTRLTVT.

This clonotype was picked up many times. This sequence joins TRBV9 and TRBJ1-6, with unresolved D. Germline V gene lookup returns CDR1 SGDLS and CDR2 YYNGEE. The CDR3 runs 17 residues. The V gene lost 0 bases and the J gene lost 7 bases, with 17 bases spanning the gap. The CDR3 nucleotides are TGTGCCAGCAGCGTAGAAGGAGCCCCCACGGAGAATTCACCCCTCCACTTT. Translating gives CASSVEGAPTENSPLHF.